The T cell receptor beta chain described here comes from a study of blood T cell repertoires in COVID-19. The CDR3 has 13 amino acids. Germline lookup yields CDR1 GTSNPN and CDR2 SVGIG (reference sequence). V dropped 3 bases and J dropped 13 bases, with 19 bases sitting between them. Original handling: Nucleated cell counts were estimated from reference gene primer amplification. Profiled with immunoSEQ multiplex PCR; TCRdb holds only in-frame clones, not every one. Clonal size and the V and J genes are those of that table, whereas D and trimming came from the DNA. The sample carries approximately 70,000 clones, 87% recorded once.

The chain has TRBV30 and TRBJ2-4; D is possibly TRBD1 (5 bases). This receptor was identified in a woman aged 50 to 60 with acute or convalescent COVID-19. Source material: peripheral blood. The CDR3 loop reads CAWSLGLFGHQYF. The CDR3 DNA reads as TGTGCCTGGAGCCTGGGGCTTTTTGGCCACCAGTACTTC. The variable domain in full, completed from reference TRBV30 and TRBJ2-4, reads SQTIHQWPATLVQPVGSPLSLECTVEGTSNPNLYWYRQAAGRGLQLLFYSVGIGQISSEVPQNLSASRPQDRQFILSSKKLLLSDSGFYLCAWSLGLFGHQYFGAGTRLSVL.